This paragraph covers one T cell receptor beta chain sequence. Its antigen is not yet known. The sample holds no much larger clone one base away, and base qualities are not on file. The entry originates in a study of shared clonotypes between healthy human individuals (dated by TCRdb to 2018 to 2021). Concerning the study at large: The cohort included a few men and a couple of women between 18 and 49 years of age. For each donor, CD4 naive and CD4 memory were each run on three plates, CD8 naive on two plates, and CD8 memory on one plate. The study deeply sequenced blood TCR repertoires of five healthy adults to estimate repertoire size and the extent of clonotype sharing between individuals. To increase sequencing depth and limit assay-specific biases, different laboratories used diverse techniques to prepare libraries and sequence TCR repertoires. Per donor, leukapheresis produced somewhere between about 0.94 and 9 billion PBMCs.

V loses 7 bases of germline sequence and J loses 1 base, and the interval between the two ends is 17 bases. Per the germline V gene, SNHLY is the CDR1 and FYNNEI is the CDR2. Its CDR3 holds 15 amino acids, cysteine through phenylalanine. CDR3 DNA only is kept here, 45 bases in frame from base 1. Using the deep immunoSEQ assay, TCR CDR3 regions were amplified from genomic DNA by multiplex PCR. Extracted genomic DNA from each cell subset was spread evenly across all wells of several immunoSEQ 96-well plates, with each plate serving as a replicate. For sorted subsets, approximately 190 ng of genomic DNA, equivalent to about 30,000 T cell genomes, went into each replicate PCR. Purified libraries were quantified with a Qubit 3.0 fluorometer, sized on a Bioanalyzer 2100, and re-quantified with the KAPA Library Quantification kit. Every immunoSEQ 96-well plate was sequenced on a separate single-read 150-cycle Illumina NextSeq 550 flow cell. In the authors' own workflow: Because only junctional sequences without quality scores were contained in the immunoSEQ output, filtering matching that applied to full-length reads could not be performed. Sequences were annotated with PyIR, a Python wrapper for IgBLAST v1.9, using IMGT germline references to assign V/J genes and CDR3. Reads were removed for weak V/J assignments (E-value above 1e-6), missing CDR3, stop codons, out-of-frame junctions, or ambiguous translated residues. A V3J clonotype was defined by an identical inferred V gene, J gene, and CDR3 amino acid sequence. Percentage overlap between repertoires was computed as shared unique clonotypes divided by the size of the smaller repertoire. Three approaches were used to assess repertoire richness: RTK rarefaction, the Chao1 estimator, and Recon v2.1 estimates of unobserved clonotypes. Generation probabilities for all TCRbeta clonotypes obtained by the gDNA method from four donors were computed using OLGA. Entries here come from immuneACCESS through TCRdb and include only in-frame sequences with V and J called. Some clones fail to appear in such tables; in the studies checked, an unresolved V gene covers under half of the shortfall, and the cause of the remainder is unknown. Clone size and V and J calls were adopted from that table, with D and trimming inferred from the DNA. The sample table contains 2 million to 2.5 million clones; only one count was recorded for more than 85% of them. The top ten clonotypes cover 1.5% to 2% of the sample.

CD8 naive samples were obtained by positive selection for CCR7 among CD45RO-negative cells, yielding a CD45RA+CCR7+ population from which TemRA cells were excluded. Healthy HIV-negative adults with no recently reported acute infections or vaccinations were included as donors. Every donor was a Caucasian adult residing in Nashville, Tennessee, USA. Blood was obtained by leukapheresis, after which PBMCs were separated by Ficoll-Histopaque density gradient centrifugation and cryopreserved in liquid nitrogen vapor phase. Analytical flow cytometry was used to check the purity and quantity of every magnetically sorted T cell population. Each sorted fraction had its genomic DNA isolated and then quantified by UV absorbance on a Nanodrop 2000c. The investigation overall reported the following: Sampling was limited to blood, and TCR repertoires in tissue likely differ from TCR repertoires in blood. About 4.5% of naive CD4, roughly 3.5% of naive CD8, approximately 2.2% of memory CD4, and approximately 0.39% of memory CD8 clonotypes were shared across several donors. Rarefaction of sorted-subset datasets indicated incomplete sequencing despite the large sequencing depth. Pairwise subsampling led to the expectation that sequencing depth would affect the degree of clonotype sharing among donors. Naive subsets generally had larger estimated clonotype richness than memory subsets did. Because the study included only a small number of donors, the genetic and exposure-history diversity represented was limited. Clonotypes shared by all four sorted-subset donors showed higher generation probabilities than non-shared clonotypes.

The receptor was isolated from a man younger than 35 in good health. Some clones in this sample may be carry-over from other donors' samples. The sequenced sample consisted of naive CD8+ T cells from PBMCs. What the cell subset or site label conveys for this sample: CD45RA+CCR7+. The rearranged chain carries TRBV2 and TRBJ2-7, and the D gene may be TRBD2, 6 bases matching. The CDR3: CASTLPGDISYEQYF. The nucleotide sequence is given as TGTGCCAGCACCCTTCCGGGGGATATTTCCTACGAGCAGTACTTC.